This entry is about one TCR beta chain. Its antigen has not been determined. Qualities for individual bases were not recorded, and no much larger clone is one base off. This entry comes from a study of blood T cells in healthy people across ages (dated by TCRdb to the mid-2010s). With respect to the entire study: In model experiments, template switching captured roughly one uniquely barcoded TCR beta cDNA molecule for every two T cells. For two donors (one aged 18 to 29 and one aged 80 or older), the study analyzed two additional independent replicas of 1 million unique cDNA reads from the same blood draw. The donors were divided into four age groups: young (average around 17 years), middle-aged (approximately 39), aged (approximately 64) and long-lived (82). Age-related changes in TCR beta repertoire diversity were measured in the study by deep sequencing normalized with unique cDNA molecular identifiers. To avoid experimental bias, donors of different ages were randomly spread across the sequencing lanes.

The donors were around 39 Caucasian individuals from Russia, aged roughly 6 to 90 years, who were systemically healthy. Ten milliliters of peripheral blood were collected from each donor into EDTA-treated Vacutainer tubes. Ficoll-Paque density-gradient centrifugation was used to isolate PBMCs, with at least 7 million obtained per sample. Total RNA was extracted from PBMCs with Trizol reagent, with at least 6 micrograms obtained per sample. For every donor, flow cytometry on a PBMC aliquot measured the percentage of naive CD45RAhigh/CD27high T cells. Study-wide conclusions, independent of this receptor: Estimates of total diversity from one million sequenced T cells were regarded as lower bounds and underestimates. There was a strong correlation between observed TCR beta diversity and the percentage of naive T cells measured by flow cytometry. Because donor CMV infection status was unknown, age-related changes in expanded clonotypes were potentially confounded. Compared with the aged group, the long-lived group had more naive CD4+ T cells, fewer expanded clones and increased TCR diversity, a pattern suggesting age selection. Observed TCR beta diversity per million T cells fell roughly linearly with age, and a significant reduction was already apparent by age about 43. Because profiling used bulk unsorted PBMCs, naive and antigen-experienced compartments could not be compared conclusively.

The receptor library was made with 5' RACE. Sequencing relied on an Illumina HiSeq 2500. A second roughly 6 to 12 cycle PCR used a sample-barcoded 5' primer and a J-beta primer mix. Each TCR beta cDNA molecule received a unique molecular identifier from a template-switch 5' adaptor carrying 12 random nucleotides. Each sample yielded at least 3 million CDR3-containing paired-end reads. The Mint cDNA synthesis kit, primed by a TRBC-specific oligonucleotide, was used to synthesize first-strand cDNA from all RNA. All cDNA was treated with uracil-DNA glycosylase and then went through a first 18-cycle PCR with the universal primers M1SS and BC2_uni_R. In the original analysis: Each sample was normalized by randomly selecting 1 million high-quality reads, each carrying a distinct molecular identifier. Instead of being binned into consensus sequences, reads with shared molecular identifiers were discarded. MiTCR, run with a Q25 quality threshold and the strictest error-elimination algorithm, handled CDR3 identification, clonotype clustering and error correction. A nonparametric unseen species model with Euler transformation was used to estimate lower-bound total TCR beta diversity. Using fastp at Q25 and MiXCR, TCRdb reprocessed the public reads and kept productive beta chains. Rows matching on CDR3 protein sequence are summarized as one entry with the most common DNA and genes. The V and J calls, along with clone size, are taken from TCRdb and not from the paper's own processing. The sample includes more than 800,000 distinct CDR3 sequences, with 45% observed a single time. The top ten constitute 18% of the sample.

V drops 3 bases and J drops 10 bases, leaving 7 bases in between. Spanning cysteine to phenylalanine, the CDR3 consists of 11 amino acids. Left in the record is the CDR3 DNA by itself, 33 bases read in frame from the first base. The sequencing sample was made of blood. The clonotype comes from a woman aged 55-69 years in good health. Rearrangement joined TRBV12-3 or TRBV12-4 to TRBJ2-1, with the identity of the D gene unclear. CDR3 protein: CASSFRVEQFF. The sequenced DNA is TGTGCCAGCAGTTTTCGCGTGGAGCAGTTCTTC.